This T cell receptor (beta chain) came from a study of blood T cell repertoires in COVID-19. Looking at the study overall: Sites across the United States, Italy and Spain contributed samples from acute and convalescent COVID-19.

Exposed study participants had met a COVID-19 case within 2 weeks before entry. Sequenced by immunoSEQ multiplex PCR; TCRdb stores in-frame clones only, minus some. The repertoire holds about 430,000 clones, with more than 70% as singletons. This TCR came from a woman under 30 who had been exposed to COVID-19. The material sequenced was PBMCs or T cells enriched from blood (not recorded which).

The CDR3 DNA sequence: TGTGCCAGCAGCGACAGCCCATATGGCTACACCTTC. Translated: CASSDSPYGYTF. The J gene is TRBJ1-2, the V gene TRBV9; D unclear. Germline V gene sequence: CDR1 SGDLS, CDR2 YYNGEE. Trimming pared 3 bases from V and 5 bases from J, leaving 8 bases between. This CDR3 spans 12 amino acids.